A selection of T cell receptor beta chains follows, all from one sample in a study of blood T cell repertoires in COVID-19. The table came from immunoSEQ multiplex PCR; TCRdb's copy has only in-frame clones and leaves some out. The sample consists of over 45,000 clones, roughly 70% of them appearing once. The sample consisted of peripheral blood. The receptors come from a woman in her forties or fifties with active or convalescent COVID-19. Each CDR3 is given with its conserved first and last residue. Fields, in order: D gene, J gene, V gene, clone size, CDR3 DNA, CDR3 protein. D genes are given only for firm matches. The size field is filled for only some rows; it gives once, few, many or a size class.

TRBD1,TRBJ2-5,TRBV30,once,TGTGCCTGGAGTTTGGGCAGGGGGCAGACCCAGTACTTC,CAWSLGRGQTQYF
-,TRBJ2-7,TRBV5-8,-,TGTGCCAGCAGCTGGAGGGAGCAGTACTTC,CASSWREQYF
-,TRBJ1-2,TRBV14,-,TGTGCCAGCAGCCAAGAAATGGAACTCTCGACAGGAGGCTACACCTTC,CASSQEMELSTGGYTF
TRBD1,TRBJ2-7,TRBV5-1,-,TGCGCCAGCAGCTCGGGACAGGGGGTCCACGAGCAGTACTTC,CASSSGQGVHEQYF
TRBD1,TRBJ1-5,TRBV30,-,TGTGCCTGGAGTGCCTTCGACAGGGTCGATCAGCCCCAGCATTTT,CAWSAFDRVDQPQHF
-,TRBJ1-1,TRBV29-1,-,TGCAGCGCTATCCGGGACAATGAAGCTTTCTTT,CSAIRDNEAFF
-,TRBJ2-1,TRBV20-1,few,TGCAGTGTCCAAACTATCGATGAGCAGTTCTTC,CSVQTIDEQFF
TRBD2,TRBJ2-1,TRBV11-3,-,TGTGCCAGCAGCAACCTCGGACTAGCGGACAATGAGCAGTTCTTC,CASSNLGLADNEQFF
TRBD1,TRBJ1-2,TRBV24-1,-,TGTGCCACCAGTGACACAGGGACAGGGGGAGGCTACACCTTC,CATSDTGTGGGYTF
TRBD1,TRBJ2-5,TRBV19,-,TGTGCCAGTAGGGCTGACAGGGGAGGACAAGAGACCCAGTACTTC,CASRADRGGQETQYF
-,TRBJ1-2,TRBV20-1,once,TGCAGTGCTAGTGACATTGCTAACTATGGCTACACCTTC,CSASDIANYGYTF
-,TRBJ2-1,TRBV29-1,-,TGCAGCGTTGTGGGCAACTCCTACAATGAGCAGTTCTTC,CSVVGNSYNEQFF
-,TRBJ2-6,TRBV2,-,TGTGCCAGCGTAGGGGGTAATGGGGCCAACGTCCTGACTTTC,CASVGGNGANVLTF
TRBD2,TRBJ2-5,TRBV5-1,-,TGCGCCAGCAGCCGCGGCCCTAGCGGGGGCCAAGAGACCCAGTACTTC,CASSRGPSGGQETQYF
-,TRBJ2-7,TRBV10-3,many,TGTGCCATCAGTGCGGGCCAGGGTGGCGGAAGCGAGCAGTACTTC,CAISAGQGGGSEQYF
TRBD1,TRBJ2-3,TRBV7-9,-,TGTGCCAGCAGCTTAGATGAGGGGGCGCTTGGAGATACGCAGTATTTT,CASSLDEGALGDTQYF
-,TRBJ1-1,TRBV5-1,-,TGCGCCAGCAGCTTGGTTCAGACCCAAGGAGCTGAAGCTTTCTTT,CASSLVQTQGAEAFF
TRBD2,TRBJ2-5,TRBV5-1,-,TGCGCCAGCAGCTTATTAGGGACTAGCGGGACTCAAGAGACCCAGTACTTC,CASSLLGTSGTQETQYF
-,TRBJ2-3,TRBV3-1/TRBV3-2,-,TGTGCCAGCAGCCAAGGAGTCGGCACAGATACGCAGTATTTT,CASSQGVGTDTQYF
TRBD1,TRBJ1-3,TRBV30,-,TGTGCCTGGAGCGATGGGACAGGGAAATGGAACACCATATATTTT,CAWSDGTGKWNTIYF
-,TRBJ1-2,TRBV7-9,few,TGTGCCAGCAGCTTCGGAGATGGTGGCTACACCTTC,CASSFGDGGYTF
TRBD2,TRBJ2-1,TRBV7-2,-,TGTGCCAGCAGCTTAGGATTAGCGGGAAAGGGTGAGCAGTTCTTC,CASSLGLAGKGEQFF
-,TRBJ1-6,TRBV7-8,-,TGTGCCAGCAGCTTAGTGGCAGGGATAGGGTATAATTCACCCCTCCACTTT,CASSLVAGIGYNSPLHF
TRBD1,TRBJ2-3,TRBV5-1,-,TGCGCCAGCAGCTTGGGGGACAGGAAGATAGATACGCAGTATTTT,CASSLGDRKIDTQYF
TRBD2,TRBJ2-5,TRBV9,once,TGTGCCAGCAGCGTAGCGAGTTGGGGGGACTACTACCAAGAGACCCAGTACTTC,CASSVASWGDYYQETQYF
-,TRBJ1-1,TRBV6-5,-,TGTGCCAGCAACCCTAGATTGAACACTGAAGCTTTCTTT,CASNPRLNTEAFF
TRBD2,TRBJ2-7,TRBV27,few,TGTGCCAGCAGTACGCTAGCGGGAGCCGAGCAGTACTTC,CASSTLAGAEQYF
TRBD1,TRBJ2-3,TRBV2,-,TGTGCCAGCAGTGTGGGACAGAAATTTCTCACAGATACGCAGTATTTT,CASSVGQKFLTDTQYF
-,TRBJ1-2,TRBV28,-,TGTGCCAGCTCAGTTTCTAGGGGCTATGGTGGCTACACCTTC,CASSVSRGYGGYTF
-,TRBJ1-1,TRBV5-8,-,TGTGCCAGCAGCCCGGATAGGGGGATCACTGAAGCTTTCTTT,CASSPDRGITEAFF
-,TRBJ1-2,TRBV6-6,-,TGTGCCAGCAGTTACTCGAAAGGGGCGACTAACTATGGCTACACCTTC,CASSYSKGATNYGYTF
TRBD1,TRBJ1-1,TRBV14,-,TGTGCCAGCAGCCACAGGACAGGGACCCTGAGCACTGAAGCTTTCTTT,CASSHRTGTLSTEAFF
TRBD2,TRBJ2-1,TRBV10-3,many,TGTGCCATTAGCGGGGCCACCCACAATGAGCAGTTCTTC,CAISGATHNEQFF
-,TRBJ2-3,TRBV19,few,TGTGCCAGTAGTTCTTACACCCAGCGGGATACGCAGTATTTT,CASSSYTQRDTQYF
-,TRBJ2-5,TRBV7-9,-,TGTGCCAGCAGCGCCGGGTGGGGCAGCCTCCAAGAGACCCAGTACTTC,CASSAGWGSLQETQYF
-,TRBJ1-2,TRBV7-2,-,TGTGCCAGCAGCCCCGACTCGGAGGGCTATGGCTACACCTTC,CASSPDSEGYGYTF
TRBD2,TRBJ2-5,TRBV6-5,-,TGTGCCAGCAGTTACTCCGGGACTAGGGTAGAGACCCAGTACTTC,CASSYSGTRVETQYF
TRBD2,TRBJ2-3,TRBV30,-,TGTGCCTGGGCCACACTCCTAGCGGGGGGGACGGATACGCAGTATTTT,CAWATLLAGGTDTQYF
-,TRBJ2-1,TRBV5-1,-,TGCGCCAGCAGCTTGGTTCCGGGAAGCTCCTACAATGAGCAGTTCTTC,CASSLVPGSSYNEQFF
-,TRBJ1-5,TRBV3-1/TRBV3-2,few,TGTGCCAGCAGCCAAGCCCGGAGCAATCAGCCCCAGCATTTT,CASSQARSNQPQHF
-,TRBJ1-6,TRBV2,-,TGTGCCAGCAGGCTTCAAACAGGGCGGGATTCACCCCTCCACTTT,CASRLQTGRDSPLHF
TRBD2,TRBJ2-1,TRBV5-1,-,TGCGCCAGCAGCACTGTAGCGGGAGCCTCCTACAATGAGCAGTTCTTC,CASSTVAGASYNEQFF
TRBD1,TRBJ1-1,TRBV10-3,-,TGTGCCATCAGTGGGACAGGGTGGGACACTGAAGCTTTCTTT,CAISGTGWDTEAFF
TRBD1,TRBJ1-2,TRBV6-5,-,TGTGCCAGCAGTAACAGGGGTCTCCTCTATGGCTACACCTTC,CASSNRGLLYGYTF
TRBD2,TRBJ2-3,TRBV5-1,few,TGCGCCAGCAGCTTGCGCGCGGGACTAGCGGGAGTATCTGATACGCAGTATTTT,CASSLRAGLAGVSDTQYF
-,TRBJ2-1,TRBV6-1,-,TGTGCCAGCAGTGAAGGTCTCTATGAGCAGTTCTTC,CASSEGLYEQFF
-,TRBJ2-7,TRBV18,-,TGTGCCAGCTCACCACCAAGCGGGCCCTACGAGCAGTACTTC,CASSPPSGPYEQYF
TRBD2,TRBJ2-5,TRBV7-8,-,TGTGCCAGCAGCATTACAACTAGCGGGGGAGGTGGGGAGACCCAGTACTTC,CASSITTSGGGGETQYF
-,TRBJ1-1,TRBV11-2,-,TGTGCCAGCAGCTTAGATCTGTCCGGGGGTGAAGCTTTCTTT,CASSLDLSGGEAFF
TRBD1,TRBJ2-6,TRBV5-6,-,TGTGCCAGCAGCGCCGGGACAGGGGACGGGGCCAACGTCCTGACTTTC,CASSAGTGDGANVLTF
TRBD1,TRBJ1-2,TRBV19,-,TGTGCCAGTAGTTCAACAGGGGATAACTATGGCTACACCTTC,CASSSTGDNYGYTF
TRBD1,TRBJ1-3,TRBV30,-,TGTGCCTGGAAACAGGGGGCTGGAAACACCATATATTTT,CAWKQGAGNTIYF
-,TRBJ1-1,TRBV28,once,TGTGCCAGCAGTTTTCGGGGAATTGAAGCTTTCTTT,CASSFRGIEAFF
-,TRBJ2-7,TRBV3-1/TRBV3-2,few,TGTGCCAGCAGCCAAGGCAGCTACGAGCAGTACTTC,CASSQGSYEQYF
-,TRBJ1-1,TRBV7-9,many,TGTGCCAGCAGCTTTTCTACCACTGAAGCTTTCTTT,CASSFSTTEAFF